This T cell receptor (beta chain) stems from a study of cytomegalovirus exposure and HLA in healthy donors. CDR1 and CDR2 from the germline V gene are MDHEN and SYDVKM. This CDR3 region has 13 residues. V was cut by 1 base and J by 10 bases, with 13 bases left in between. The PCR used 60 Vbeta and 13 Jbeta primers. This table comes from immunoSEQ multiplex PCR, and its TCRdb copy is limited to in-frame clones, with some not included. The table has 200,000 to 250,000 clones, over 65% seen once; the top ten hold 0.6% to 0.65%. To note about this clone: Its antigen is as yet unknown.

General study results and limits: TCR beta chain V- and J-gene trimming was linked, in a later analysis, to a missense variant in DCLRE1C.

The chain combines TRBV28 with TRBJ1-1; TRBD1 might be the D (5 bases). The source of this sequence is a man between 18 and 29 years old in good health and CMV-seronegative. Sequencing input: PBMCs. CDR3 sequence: CASSLSAVRGAFF. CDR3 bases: TGTGCCAGCAGTTTATCGGCCGTAAGGGGAGCTTTCTTT.